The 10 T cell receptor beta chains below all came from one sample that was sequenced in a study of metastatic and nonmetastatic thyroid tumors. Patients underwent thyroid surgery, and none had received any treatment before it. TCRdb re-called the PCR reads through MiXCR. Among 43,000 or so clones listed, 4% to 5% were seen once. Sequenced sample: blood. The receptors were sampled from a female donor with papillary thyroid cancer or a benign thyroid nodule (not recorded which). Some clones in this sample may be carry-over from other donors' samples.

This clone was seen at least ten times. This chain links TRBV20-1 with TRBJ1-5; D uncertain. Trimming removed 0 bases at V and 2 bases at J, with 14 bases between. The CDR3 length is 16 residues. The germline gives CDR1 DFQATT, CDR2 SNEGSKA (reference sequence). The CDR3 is CSAREEVGAGNQPQHF. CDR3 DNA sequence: TGCAGTGCTAGAGAAGAGGTGGGAGCTGGCAATCAGCCCCAGCATTTT.

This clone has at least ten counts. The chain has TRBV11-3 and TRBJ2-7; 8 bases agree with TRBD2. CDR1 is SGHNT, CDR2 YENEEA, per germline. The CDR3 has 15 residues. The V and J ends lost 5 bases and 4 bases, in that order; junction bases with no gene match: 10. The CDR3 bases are TGTGCCAGCAGCCGCGGGGTTAGCGGGAAATACGAGCAGTACTTC. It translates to CASSRGVSGKYEQYF.

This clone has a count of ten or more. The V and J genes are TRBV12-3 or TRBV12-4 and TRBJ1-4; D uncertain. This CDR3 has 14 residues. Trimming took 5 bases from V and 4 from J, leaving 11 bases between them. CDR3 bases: TGTGCCAGCAGTCCCGTTGGGTATAATGAAAAACTGTTTTTT. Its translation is CASSPVGYNEKLFF.

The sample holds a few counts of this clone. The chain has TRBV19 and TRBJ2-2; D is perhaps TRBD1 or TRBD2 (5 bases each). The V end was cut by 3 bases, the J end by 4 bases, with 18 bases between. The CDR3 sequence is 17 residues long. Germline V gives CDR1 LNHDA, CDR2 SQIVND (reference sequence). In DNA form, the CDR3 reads TGTGCCAGTAGTATCACGGGACGAGCCGTTGGCACCGGGGAGCTGTTTTTT. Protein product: CASSITGRAVGTGELFF.

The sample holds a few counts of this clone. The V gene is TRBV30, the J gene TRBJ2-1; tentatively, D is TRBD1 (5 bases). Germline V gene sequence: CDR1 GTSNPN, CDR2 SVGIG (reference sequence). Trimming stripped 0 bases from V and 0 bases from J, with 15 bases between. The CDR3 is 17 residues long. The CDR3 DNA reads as TGTGCCTGGAGTGTAGAAGACAGTCCGAGCTCCTACAATGAGCAGTTCTTC. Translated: CAWSVEDSPSSYNEQFF.

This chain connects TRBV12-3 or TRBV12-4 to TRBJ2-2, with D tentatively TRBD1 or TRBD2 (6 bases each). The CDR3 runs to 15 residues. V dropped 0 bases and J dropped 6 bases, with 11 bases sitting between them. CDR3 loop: CASSLALRGAGELFF. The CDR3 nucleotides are TGTGCCAGCAGTTTAGCGCTAAGGGGGGCCGGGGAGCTGTTTTTT.

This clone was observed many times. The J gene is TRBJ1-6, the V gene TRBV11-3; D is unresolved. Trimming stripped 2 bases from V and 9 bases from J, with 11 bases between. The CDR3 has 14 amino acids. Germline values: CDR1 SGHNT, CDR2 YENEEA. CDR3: CASSLRAESSPLHF. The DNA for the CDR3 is TGTGCCAGCAGCTTAAGGGCAGAGAGTTCACCCCTCCACTTT.

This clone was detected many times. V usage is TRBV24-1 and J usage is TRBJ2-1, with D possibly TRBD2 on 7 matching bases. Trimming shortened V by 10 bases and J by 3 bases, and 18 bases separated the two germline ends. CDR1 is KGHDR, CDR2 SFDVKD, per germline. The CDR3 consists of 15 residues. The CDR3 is CATGKGGAFYNEQFF. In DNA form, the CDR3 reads TGTGCCACGGGGAAGGGGGGGGCCTTCTACAATGAGCAGTTCTTC.

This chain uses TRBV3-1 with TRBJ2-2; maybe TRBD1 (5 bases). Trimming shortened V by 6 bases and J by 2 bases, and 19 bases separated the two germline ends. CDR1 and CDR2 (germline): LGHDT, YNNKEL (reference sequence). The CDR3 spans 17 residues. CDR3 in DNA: TGTGCCAGCAGTTCATACCGACAGCGTTCTAACACCGGGGAGCTGTTTTTT. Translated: CASSSYRQRSNTGELFF.

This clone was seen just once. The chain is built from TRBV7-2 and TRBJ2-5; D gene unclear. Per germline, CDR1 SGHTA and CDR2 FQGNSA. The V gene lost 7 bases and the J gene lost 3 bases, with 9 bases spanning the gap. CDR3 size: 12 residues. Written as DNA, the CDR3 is TGTGCCAGCACCCCGCGAAAAGAGACCCAGTACTTC. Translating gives CASTPRKETQYF.